This passage covers 32 T cell receptor beta chains from one sample sequenced in a study of T cells in Graves' hyperthyroidism and ophthalmopathy. RNA transcripts served as the template for amplifying TCR beta CDR3 regions. During a first-round RT-PCR of the TCR CDR3, the HTBI primer set was used. Each CDR3 protein gets one entry after TCRdb re-called the multiplex PCR reads with MiXCR. The data hold 300,000 or so distinct CDR3 sequences, with over 15% observed a single time. Input material: blood. The receptors shown here come from a man aged 30 to 39 with Graves' hyperthyroidism.

This clonotype was detected many times. This chain uses TRBV5-1 with TRBJ1-1; 9 bases are shared with TRBD1. Looked up from germline, CDR1 is SGHRS and CDR2 is YFSETQ. V dropped 1 base and J dropped 0; count of bases not matched to a gene: 4. The CDR3 runs 16 residues. The CDR3 here is CASSLTGGLMNTEAFF. CDR3 bases: TGCGCCAGCAGCTTGACAGGGGGCTTGATGAACACTGAAGCTTTCTTT. Full variable domain (outside the CDR3, taken from reference TRBV5-1 and TRBJ1-1): KAGVTQTPRYLIKTRGQQVTLSCSPISGHRSVSWYQQTPGQGLQFLFEYFSETQRNKGNFPGRFSGRQFSNSRSEMNVSTLELGDSALYLCASSLTGGLMNTEAFFGQGTRLTVV.

The chain is built from TRBV14 and TRBJ1-1; D gene unclear. This CDR3 contains 12 residues. Germline V gives CDR1 SGHDN, CDR2 FVKESK. The V end was cut by 4 bases, the J end by 8 bases, with 11 bases between. The CDR3 is CASSPYPGEAFF. The DNA for the CDR3 is TGTGCCAGCAGCCCCTACCCGGGGGAAGCTTTCTTT.

This clonotype was observed at least ten times. The chain links TRBV12-3 or TRBV12-4 to TRBJ2-3; unclear D gene. CDR3 length: 11 amino acids. V lost 3 bases and J 5 bases, leaving 3 bases between the germline ends. This chain's CDR3 is CASSFGDTQYF. In DNA, the CDR3 is TGTGCCAGCAGTTTTGGAGATACGCAGTATTTT.

This clonotype has more than one count but fewer than ten. The gene calls are TRBV27 and TRBJ2-2, with 10 bases lining up with TRBD1. This CDR3 has 17 residues. The V and J ends lost 6 bases and 4 bases, in that order; junction bases with no gene match: 11. Germline V CDR1 and CDR2: MNHEY, SMNVEV (reference sequence). CDR3 in amino acids: CASSEIGDRGPTGELFF. The CDR3 DNA reads as TGTGCCAGCAGCGAAATAGGCGACAGGGGGCCCACCGGGGAGCTGTTTTTT.

This clonotype was seen more than once but under ten times. The gene calls are TRBV6-1 and TRBJ2-2; D remains unclear. The CDR3 contains 15 residues. The V gene lost 5 bases and the J gene lost 5 bases, with 15 bases spanning the gap. Germline CDR1 is MNHNS and CDR2 is SASEGT. As DNA, the CDR3 is TGTGCCAGCAGTCCACGGACCCGGACGACCGGGGAGCTGTTTTTT. Translated: CASSPRTRTTGELFF.

The table lists this clonotype with many counts. This chain uses TRBV20-1 with TRBJ2-7; 9 bases align to TRBD1. The CDR3 length is 13 residues. Germline CDR1 reads DFQATT; CDR2 reads SNEGSKA (reference sequence). The trim removed 4 bases at V and 6 bases at J, leaving 7 bases unmatched. CDR3 amino acids: CSATGQGGSEQYF. The CDR3 nucleotides read TGCAGTGCTACGGGACAGGGAGGTTCCGAGCAGTACTTC.

In this sample, this clonotype turned up a few times. The V and J genes are TRBV2 and TRBJ2-6; unclear D gene. Germline V lookup: CDR1 SNHLY, CDR2 FYNNEI. There are 15 residues in the CDR3. The V end lost 1 base, the J end lost 2 bases, and 6 bases lay between the germline ends. The CDR3 reads CASSEEATGANVLTF. The DNA of the CDR3 is TGTGCCAGCAGTGAAGAGGCTACTGGGGCCAACGTCCTGACTTTC.

This clonotype was picked up many times. The rearrangement joins TRBV20-1 to TRBJ2-5; D may be TRBD1 or TRBD2 (5 bases each). Trimming cost V 3 bases and J 4 bases, with 9 bases left between them. Germline V CDR1 and CDR2: DFQATT, SNEGSKA (reference sequence). There are 12 residues in the CDR3. CDR3 in amino acids: CSASWDRETQYF. The CDR3 nucleotides read TGCAGTGCTAGCTGGGACCGAGAGACCCAGTACTTC.

With regard to this clonotype: A much larger clone differs by one base, so this may be a read error. This chain joins TRBV28 and TRBJ1-1, with 7 nucleotides matching TRBD1. J lost 1 base, V lost 10 bases, and 6 bases had no gene match. The CDR3 is 13 residues long. The V gene's germline CDR1 is MDHEN and CDR2 SYDVKM. CDR3 region: CATVRGTNTEAFF. The CDR3 bases are TGTGCCACCGTCAGGGGGACGAACACTGAAGCTTTCTTT.

J is TRBJ2-1 and V is TRBV20-1; 8 bases are a match to TRBD2. This CDR3 comprises 16 residues. After removal of 6 bases from V and 1 base from J, the junction contained 11 bases not matched to a gene. Germline loops: CDR1 DFQATT, CDR2 SNEGSKA (reference sequence). The CDR3 DNA reads as TGCAGTGCCCGTGAGGCTAGCGGGTTATCCTACAATGAGCAGTTCTTC. This encodes CSAREASGLSYNEQFF.

This clonotype occurred many times. This chain joins TRBV20-1 and TRBJ1-5, with 10 bases matching TRBD1. Germline trimming cut 6 bases from V and 5 bases from J; bases unmatched to any gene: 4. This CDR3 has 13 amino acids. Germline V gene data show CDR1 as DFQATT and CDR2 as SNEGSKA (reference sequence). CDR3 protein: CSAGTGVDQPQHF. Here the CDR3 DNA reads TGCAGTGCGGGGACAGGGGTGGATCAGCCCCAGCATTTT.

This clonotype was detected ten times or more. The V gene is TRBV3-1, the J gene TRBJ2-1; 8 bases line up with TRBD1. V lost 0 bases and J lost 0; bases outside the gene matches: 13. This CDR3 has 20 amino acids. CDR1 and CDR2 from the germline V gene are LGHDT and YNNKEL (reference sequence). In nucleotides, the CDR3 is TGTGCCAGCAGCCAAGAGTCGGGACAGGTCTTTTCCGACTCCTACAATGAGCAGTTCTTC. Amino acid sequence: CASSQESGQVFSDSYNEQFF.

The chain has TRBV5-5 and TRBJ2-5; 7 nucleotides line up with TRBD1. Germline values: CDR1 SGHKS, CDR2 YYEKEE (reference sequence). There are 15 residues in the CDR3. The ends lost 3 bases at V and 4 bases at J; junction bases unmatched: 9. The CDR3 coding sequence is TGTGCCAGCAGCTCGAAGGGAAGGGGGCTAGAGACCCAGTACTTC. As protein: CASSSKGRGLETQYF.

This clonotype came up many times. The rearrangement links TRBV5-1 to TRBJ1-1; TRBD1 matches at 8 bases. The CDR3 length is 14 residues. Germline CDR1 reads SGHRS; CDR2 reads YFSETQ. The V gene end was trimmed by 3 bases and the J gene end by 4 bases; junction bases not matched to a gene: 5. CDR3 residues: CASSWDRLGTEAFF. The CDR3 nucleotides read TGCGCCAGCAGCTGGGACAGGCTGGGCACTGAAGCTTTCTTT.

A few counts support this clonotype. The V gene is TRBV19, the J gene TRBJ2-1; D ambiguous. The ends were cut back, 6 bases at V and 4 bases at J, with 16 bases in the middle. Germline CDR1 is LNHDA and CDR2 is SQIVND (reference sequence). There are 15 residues in the CDR3. CDR3 sequence: CASRDMSRNYNEQFF. CDR3 DNA sequence: TGTGCCAGTAGAGACATGTCGAGAAATTACAATGAGCAGTTCTTC.

This clonotype appeared many times. This rearrangement joins TRBV5-1 to TRBJ1-1; D might be TRBD1 (5 bases). CDR3 length: 14 residues. Germline lookup yields CDR1 SGHRS and CDR2 YFSETQ. Trimming removed 7 bases from V and 4 bases from J, with 17 bases in between. The CDR3 protein is CASVLGLGGTEAFF. Here the CDR3 DNA reads TGCGCCAGCGTCTTGGGGCTCGGAGGCACTGAAGCTTTCTTT.

This clonotype was counted many times. The chain joins TRBV2 to TRBJ2-3; 12 nucleotides agree with TRBD2. Germline V gene lookup returns CDR1 SNHLY and CDR2 FYNNEI. CDR3 length equals 15 residues. The V segment lost 4 bases and the J segment 5 bases; nucleotides outside the gene matches: 4. CDR3 sequence (DNA): TGTGCCAGCAGTGGACTAGCGGGAGTATTAGATACGCAGTATTTT. It translates to CASSGLAGVLDTQYF. Full variable domain (missing parts from reference TRBV2 and TRBJ2-3): EPEVTQTPSHQVTQMGQEVILRCVPISNHLYFYWYRQILGQKVEFLVSFYNNEISEKSEIFDDQFSVERPDGSNFTLKIRSTKLEDSAMYFCASSGLAGVLDTQYFGPGTRLTVL.

The chain employs TRBV24-1 and TRBJ2-2, with D perhaps matching TRBD1 (5 bases). This CDR3 has 17 amino acids. The germline gives CDR1 KGHDR, CDR2 SFDVKD. V was pared by 1 base and J by 2 bases, with 13 bases between. The CDR3 sequence is CATSDLRGGVNTGELFF. The CDR3 DNA follows: TGTGCCACCAGTGATTTAAGGGGTGGGGTAAACACCGGGGAGCTGTTTTTT.

The chain couples TRBV6-2 or TRBV6-3 to TRBJ2-7; tentatively, D is TRBD1 (6 bases). The germline V and J ends were trimmed by 5 bases and 0 bases, with 17 bases remaining between them. Germline lookup yields CDR1 MNHEY and CDR2 SVGEGT. This CDR3 is built from 16 residues. The CDR3 sequence: CASSPLDRYDSYEQYF. The CDR3 DNA follows: TGTGCCAGCAGTCCCCTTGACAGGTACGACTCCTACGAGCAGTACTTC.

This clonotype was seen repeatedly, ten times or more. This chain joins TRBV12-3 or TRBV12-4 and TRBJ2-2; D is possibly TRBD2 (5 bases). The CDR3 loop spans 15 amino acids. The V and J ends lost 3 bases and 5 bases respectively, with 13 bases between them. CDR3 residues: CASSFSQRLTGELFF. Written as DNA, the CDR3 is TGTGCCAGCAGTTTCTCCCAGCGGCTTACCGGGGAGCTGTTTTTT.

This chain connects TRBV12-3 or TRBV12-4 to TRBJ2-5; D is perhaps TRBD2 (5 bases). CDR3 length: 14 residues. The ends were cut back, 4 bases at V and 7 bases at J, with 16 bases in the middle. CDR3 loop: CASSSGWEIGTQYF. The CDR3 DNA is TGTGCCAGCAGTTCCGGTTGGGAGATTGGGACCCAGTACTTC.

The gene calls are TRBV7-6 and TRBJ1-1, with D uncertain. Germline CDR1 SGHVS, CDR2 FNYEAQ. CDR3 size: 15 residues. V was shortened by 1 base and J by 3 bases, with 12 bases between the two germline ends. As DNA, the CDR3 is TGTGCCAGCAGCTTAGACGGGAGAGGGCACACTGAAGCTTTCTTT. This encodes CASSLDGRGHTEAFF. Full variable domain (remainder filled in from reference TRBV7-6 and TRBJ1-1): GAGVSQSPRYKVTKRGQDVALRCDPISGHVSLYWYRQALGQGPEFLTYFNYEAQQDKSGLPNDRFSAERPEGSISTLTIQRTEQRDSAMYRCASSLDGRGHTEAFFGQGTRLTVV.

This clonotype came up a few times. The rearrangement links TRBV2 to TRBJ1-4; the D is unclear. This CDR3 comprises 15 residues. V was cut by 6 bases and J by 2 bases, with 13 bases left in between. Germline V gene lookup returns CDR1 SNHLY and CDR2 FYNNEI. CDR3 protein: CASSPDLGTNEKLFF. For the CDR3, the DNA is TGTGCCAGCAGCCCTGATTTAGGGACTAATGAAAAACTGTTTTTT.

This clonotype showed up many times. The J gene is TRBJ2-7, the V gene TRBV18; 9 positions match TRBD1. The junction had 6 bases not matched to a gene; V was cut back by 4 bases and J by 2 bases. Germline loops: CDR1 KGHSH, CDR2 LQKENI. The CDR3 runs to 15 residues. The CDR3 spells CASSLGQGDTYEQYF. The CDR3 DNA sequence: TGTGCCAGCTCACTGGGACAGGGCGATACCTACGAGCAGTACTTC.

This clonotype was seen ten or more times. The chain combines TRBV11-2 with TRBJ2-3, with D maybe TRBD2 (5 bases). The germline V gene encodes CDR1 SGHAT and CDR2 FQNNGV. The germline V and J ends were trimmed by 5 bases and 0 bases, with 12 bases remaining between them. The CDR3 contains 15 residues. The CDR3 nucleotides are TGTGCCAGCAGCCGGAGCCGGGGTAGCACAGATACGCAGTATTTT. This sequence encodes CASSRSRGSTDTQYF.

This clonotype was counted ten times or more. The chain recombines TRBV6-5 with TRBJ1-4, with 8 bases identical to TRBD1. In germline, CDR1 is MNHEY, CDR2 SVGAGI. The length of the CDR3 is 19 residues. V trimming: 0 bases; J trimming: 1 base; junction bases outside the gene matches: 10. As DNA, the CDR3 is TGTGCCAGCAGTTACTCGGCAGGGGGCGGATTTTTAACTAATGAAAAACTGTTTTTT. Its protein product is CASSYSAGGGFLTNEKLFF.

This clonotype was observed a few times. The CDR3 DNA reads TGCAGTGCTACCAGGACTAGCGGCCAAGAGACCCAGTACTTC. It encodes CSATRTSGQETQYF. V usage is TRBV20-1 and J usage is TRBJ2-5; TRBD2 matches 10 bases. The V and J ends lost 4 bases and 1 base, in that order; junction bases with no gene match: 3. CDR3 length: 14 residues. Germline V CDR1 and CDR2: DFQATT, SNEGSKA (reference sequence).

Points on this clonotype: The junction shows a germline mismatch at one end, possibly a read error. The rearrangement uses TRBV6-1 and TRBJ1-2; possibly TRBD1 for D (6 bases). Germline values: CDR1 MNHNS, CDR2 SASEGT. CDR3 length: 12 amino acids. The CDR3 sequence is CASSQGPYGYAF. The CDR3 DNA follows: TGTGCCAGCAGCCAGGGGCCCTATGGCTACGCCTTC.

This clonotype was recorded many times. The genes are TRBV10-1 and TRBJ2-7; TRBD2 might be the D (6 bases). The germline V and J ends were trimmed by 0 bases and 3 bases, with 12 bases remaining between them. The CDR3 covers 15 residues. Per germline, CDR1 WNHNN and CDR2 SYGVQD (reference sequence). This chain's CDR3 is CASSESIGSGYEQYF. As DNA, the CDR3 is TGCGCCAGCAGTGAGTCCATCGGGAGCGGCTACGAGCAGTACTTC.

This clonotype was counted a few times. This rearrangement joins TRBV5-4 to TRBJ2-7; maybe TRBD2 (7 bases). The CDR3 has 14 residues. Per germline, CDR1 SGHNT and CDR2 YYREEE (reference sequence). Trimming took 2 bases from V and 5 from J, leaving 14 bases between them. In nucleotides, the CDR3 is TGTGCCAGCAGCTTAGGGGGGGCTATCGACGAGCAGTACTTC. This codes for CASSLGGAIDEQYF.

This clonotype appeared many times. The CDR3 region has the DNA TGTGCCAGCAGCGTAGGGTCTAGCGGGAGGACAGATACGCAGTATTTT. This translates into CASSVGSSGRTDTQYF. J is TRBJ2-3 and V is TRBV9; 11 bases align to TRBD2. Germline CDR1 is SGDLS and CDR2 is YYNGEE. V shed 0 bases, J shed 3 bases, and the junction held 3 bases outside the gene matches. CDR3 size: 16 residues.

This clonotype occurred many times. This chain links TRBV5-5 with TRBJ2-1; 13 nucleotides agree with TRBD2. V shed 2 bases and J 14 bases; nucleotides not matched to a gene: 4. The CDR3 spans 13 residues. Per the germline V gene, CDR1 is SGHKS and CDR2 is YYEKEE (reference sequence). CDR3 region: CASSLLAGGEKFF. Here the CDR3 DNA reads TGTGCCAGCAGCTTACTAGCGGGAGGGGAAAAGTTCTTC.